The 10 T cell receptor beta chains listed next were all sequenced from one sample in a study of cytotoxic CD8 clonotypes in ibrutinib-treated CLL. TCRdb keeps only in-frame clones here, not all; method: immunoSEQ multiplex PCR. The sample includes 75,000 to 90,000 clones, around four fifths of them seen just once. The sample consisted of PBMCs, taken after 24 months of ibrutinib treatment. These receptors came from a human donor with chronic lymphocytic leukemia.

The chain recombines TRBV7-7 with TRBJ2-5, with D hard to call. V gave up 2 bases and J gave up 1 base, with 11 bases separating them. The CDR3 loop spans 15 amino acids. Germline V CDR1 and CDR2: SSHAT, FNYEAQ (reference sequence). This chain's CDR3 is CASSLYSGSQETQYF. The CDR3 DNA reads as TGTGCCAGCAGCTTATATTCCGGGTCCCAAGAGACCCAGTACTTC. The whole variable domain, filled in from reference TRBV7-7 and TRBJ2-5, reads GAGVSQSPRYKVTKRGQDVTLRCDPISSHATLYWYQQALGQGPEFLTYFNYEAQPDKSGLPSDRFSAERPEGSISTLTIQRTEQRDSAMYRCASSLYSGSQETQYFGPGTRLLVL.

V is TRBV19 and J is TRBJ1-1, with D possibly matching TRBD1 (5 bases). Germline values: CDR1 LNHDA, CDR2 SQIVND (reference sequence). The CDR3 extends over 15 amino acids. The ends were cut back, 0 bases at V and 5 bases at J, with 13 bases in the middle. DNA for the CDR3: TGTGCCAGTAGTATAGATCCCGGGGGGTTAACTGAAGCTTTCTTT. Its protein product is CASSIDPGGLTEAFF.

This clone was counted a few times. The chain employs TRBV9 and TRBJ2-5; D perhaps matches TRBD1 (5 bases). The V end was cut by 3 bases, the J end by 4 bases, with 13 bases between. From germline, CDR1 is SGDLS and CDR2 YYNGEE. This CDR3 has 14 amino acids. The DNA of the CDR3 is TGTGCCAGCAGCGGGACATCTCAGGGAGAGACCCAGTACTTC. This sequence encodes CASSGTSQGETQYF. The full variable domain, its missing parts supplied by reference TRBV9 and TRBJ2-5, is DSGVTQTPKHLITATGQRVTLRCSPRSGDLSVYWYQQSLDQGLQFLIQYYNGEERAKGNILERFSAQQFPDLHSELNLSSLELGDSALYFCASSGTSQGETQYFGPGTRLLVL.

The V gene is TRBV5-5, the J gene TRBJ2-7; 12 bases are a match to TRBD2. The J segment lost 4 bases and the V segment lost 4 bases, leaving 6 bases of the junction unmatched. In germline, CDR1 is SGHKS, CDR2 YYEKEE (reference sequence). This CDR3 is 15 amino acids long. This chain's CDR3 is CASSPGTSGPYEQYF. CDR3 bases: TGTGCCAGCAGCCCCGGGACTAGCGGGCCTTACGAGCAGTACTTC.

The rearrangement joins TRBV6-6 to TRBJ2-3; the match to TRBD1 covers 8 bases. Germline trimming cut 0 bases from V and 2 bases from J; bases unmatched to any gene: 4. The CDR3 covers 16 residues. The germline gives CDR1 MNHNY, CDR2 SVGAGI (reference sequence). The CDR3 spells CASSYSVGQATDTQYF. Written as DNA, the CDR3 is TGTGCCAGCAGTTACTCCGTGGGACAGGCCACAGATACGCAGTATTTT.

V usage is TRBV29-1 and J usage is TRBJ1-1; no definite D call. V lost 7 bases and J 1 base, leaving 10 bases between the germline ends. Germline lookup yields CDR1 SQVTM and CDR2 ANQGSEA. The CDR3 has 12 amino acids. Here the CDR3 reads CSASARNTEAFF. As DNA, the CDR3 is TGCAGCGCATCCGCGCGGAACACTGAAGCTTTCTTT.

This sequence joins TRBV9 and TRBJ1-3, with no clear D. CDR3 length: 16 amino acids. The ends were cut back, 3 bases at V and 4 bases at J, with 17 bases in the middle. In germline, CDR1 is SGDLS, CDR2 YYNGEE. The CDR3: CASSANPEIAGNTIYF. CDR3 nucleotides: TGTGCCAGCAGCGCGAACCCCGAGATTGCAGGAAACACCATATATTTT.

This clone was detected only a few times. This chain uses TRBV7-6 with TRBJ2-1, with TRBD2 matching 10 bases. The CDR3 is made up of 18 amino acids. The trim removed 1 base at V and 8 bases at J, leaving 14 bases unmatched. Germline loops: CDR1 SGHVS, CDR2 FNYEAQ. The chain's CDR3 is CASSLVPLLAGTRDEQFF. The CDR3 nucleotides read TGTGCCAGCAGCTTAGTGCCCCTACTAGCGGGAACGCGGGATGAGCAGTTCTTC.

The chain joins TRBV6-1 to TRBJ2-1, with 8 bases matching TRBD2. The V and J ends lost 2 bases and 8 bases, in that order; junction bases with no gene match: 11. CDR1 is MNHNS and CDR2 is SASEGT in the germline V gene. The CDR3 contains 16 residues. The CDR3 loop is CASSELPSGRRDEQFF. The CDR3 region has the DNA TGTGCCAGCAGTGAACTGCCCAGCGGGAGACGGGATGAGCAGTTCTTC.

CDR3 bases: TGCGCCAGCAGCCACCCGCCCGGCACGGTACGTCAAGAGACCCAGTACTTC. Translating gives CASSHPPGTVRQETQYF. The V call is TRBV4-1, the J call TRBJ2-5; no definite D call. With 3 bases removed from V and 2 bases from J, the gap between germline ends came to 19 bases. CDR3 length: 17 residues. Germline V lookup: CDR1 MGHRA, CDR2 YSYEKL.